The 31 T cell receptor beta chains listed next were all sequenced from one sample in a study of T-cell memory formation after mild COVID-19. TCRdb reprocessed the 5' RACE reads with MiXCR, giving one entry per CDR3 protein. Among 310,000 or so distinct CDR3 sequences listed, approximately 16% were seen once. Sequencing was done on a sample of PBMCs or a T cell subset sorted from them (not recorded which). These TCRs come from a man aged 18 to 35 who had mild COVID-19 (a few samples of this study predate the infection). Cell type and time point are not known.

This sequence joins TRBV5-1 and TRBJ1-6, with D perhaps matching TRBD1 (6 bases). V gave up 4 bases and J gave up 7 bases, with 15 bases separating them. The CDR3 is made up of 15 amino acids. CDR1 is SGHRS, CDR2 YFSETQ, per germline. CDR3 region: CASSRTRTENSPLHF. CDR3 nucleotides: TGCGCCAGCAGCCGGACCCGGACAGAAAATTCACCCCTCCACTTT.

The V gene is TRBV7-2, the J gene TRBJ1-1; 7 bases agree with TRBD1. Germline CDR1 SGHTA, CDR2 FQGNSA. Trimming at V came to 3 bases and at J to 4 bases, leaving 5 bases not matched to a gene. The CDR3 loop spans 14 amino acids. The CDR3 DNA reads TGTGCCAGCAGCTTTCTGTCAGGGGGCACTGAAGCTTTCTTT. This sequence encodes CASSFLSGGTEAFF. The whole variable domain, remainder taken from reference TRBV7-2 and TRBJ1-1, is GAGVSQSPSNKVTEKGKDVELRCDPISGHTALYWYRQSLGQGLEFLIYFQGNSAPDKSGLPSDRFSAERTGGSVSTLTIQRTQQEDSAVYLCASSFLSGGTEAFFGQGTRLTVV.

This clonotype appeared a few times. V and J are TRBV15 and TRBJ2-5, with D tentatively TRBD1 or TRBD2 (5 bases each). The CDR3 sequence is 15 residues long. The V and J ends lost 6 bases and 0 bases respectively, with 14 bases between them. Germline V gene lookup returns CDR1 LNHNV and CDR2 YYDKDF (reference sequence). The CDR3 is CATRGVWSNQETQYF. The CDR3 DNA is TGTGCCACCAGGGGGGTTTGGTCGAACCAAGAGACCCAGTACTTC.

The chain has TRBV6-5 and TRBJ1-2, with 9 bases that match TRBD1. Germline V gives CDR1 MNHEY, CDR2 SVGAGI. V lost 6 bases, J lost 0 bases, and 5 bases stayed unmatched. The CDR3 is 15 amino acids. CDR3 in DNA: TGTGCCAGCAGGAGACAGGGGGTTGCTAACTATGGCTACACCTTC. Translation gives CASRRQGVANYGYTF.

This clonotype has only a few counts. This rearrangement joins TRBV10-3 to TRBJ1-2; D uncertain. CDR3 length equals 11 residues. V was pared by 4 bases and J by 6 bases, with 6 bases between. Per the germline V gene, CDR1 is ENHRY and CDR2 is SYGVKD. The CDR3 loop reads CAISVRDGYTF. CDR3 sequence (DNA): TGTGCCATCAGTGTTCGGGATGGCTACACCTTC.

The chain links TRBV28 to TRBJ1-2, with D unclear. The CDR3 spans 14 residues. With 3 bases removed from V and 8 bases from J, the gap between germline ends came to 16 bases. Germline-derived CDR1 and CDR2 are MDHEN and SYDVKM. The CDR3 DNA follows: TGTGCCAGCAGTTTGGCCACTACAGAGTTGGGCTACACCTTC. It is translated as CASSLATTELGYTF.

The chain links TRBV7-6 to TRBJ1-1, with TRBD1 as a possible D gene (5 bases). V was cut by 3 bases and J by 1 base, with 12 bases left in between. The CDR3 covers 15 residues. Germline CDR1 is SGHVS and CDR2 is FNYEAQ. CDR3 bases: TGTGCCAGCAGCTTTCCGGCAGGGTCGAACACTGAAGCTTTCTTT. Amino acids: CASSFPAGSNTEAFF.

V usage is TRBV7-6 and J usage is TRBJ1-1, with a tentative D call TRBD1 (6 bases). Germline V gene sequence: CDR1 SGHVS, CDR2 FNYEAQ. V lost 1 base and J lost 3, with 12 bases in between. This CDR3 comprises 15 residues. CDR3 sequence (DNA): TGTGCCAGCAGCTTAGATAACGCAGGGGACACTGAAGCTTTCTTT. Protein sequence: CASSLDNAGDTEAFF.

This clonotype was counted between two and nine times. The chain joins TRBV3-1 to TRBJ1-2; D might be TRBD1 (6 bases). The CDR3 loop spans 13 amino acids. The V end was cut by 6 bases, the J end by 6 bases, with 14 bases between. Germline V CDR1 and CDR2: LGHDT, YNNKEL (reference sequence). The CDR3 here is CASRSTGSHGYTF. CDR3 sequence (DNA): TGTGCCAGCAGGAGTACAGGGTCCCATGGCTACACCTTC. Full variable domain (outside the CDR3, taken from reference TRBV3-1 and TRBJ1-2): DTAVSQTPKYLVTQMGNDKSIKCEQNLGHDTMYWYKQDSKKFLKIMFSYNNKELIINETVPNRFSPKSPDKAHLNLHINSLELGDSAVYFCASRSTGSHGYTFGSGTRLTVV.

This clonotype was detected ten times or more. The chain uses TRBV7-3 and TRBJ2-2; no reliable D call. Germline V CDR1 and CDR2: SGHTA, FQGTGA. Trimming took 4 bases from V and 3 from J, leaving 15 bases between them. This CDR3 contains 16 residues. The CDR3 nucleotides read TGTGCCAGCAGCTCCACCCTCCAATTGGACACCGGGGAGCTGTTTTTT. Translation gives CASSSTLQLDTGELFF.

This clonotype was counted a few times. V is TRBV20-1 and J is TRBJ1-4; D is perhaps TRBD1 (5 bases). V shed 1 base and J shed 10 bases, with 16 bases lying between them. The CDR3 length is 14 residues. Germline-derived CDR1 and CDR2 are DFQATT and SNEGSKA (reference sequence). In nucleotides, the CDR3 is TGCAGTGCTAGAGTTTCAGGGATAAGGGGAAAACTGTTTTTT. Protein: CSARVSGIRGKLFF.

The CDR3 protein is CASTRVRVGNSPLHF. CDR3 DNA sequence: TGTGCCAGCACCCGGGTCAGGGTGGGGAATTCACCCCTCCACTTT. V and J are TRBV7-2 and TRBJ1-6; a possible D gene is TRBD1 (5 bases). The V end was cut by 7 bases, the J end by 7 bases, with 17 bases between. Germline V gene data show CDR1 as SGHTA and CDR2 as FQGNSA. This CDR3 has 15 residues.

The V gene is TRBV7-2, the J gene TRBJ2-1; TRBD2 matches at 8 bases. Losses at the gene ends were 10 bases for V and 9 bases for J; bases not matched to a gene: 17. Germline lookup yields CDR1 SGHTA and CDR2 FQGNSA. This CDR3 has 15 amino acids. In DNA form, the CDR3 reads TGTGCCACTAGCACCTCGGACGGGGGGGGCAGTGAGCAGTTCTTC. The encoded protein is CATSTSDGGGSEQFF. Drawing the rest from reference TRBV7-2 and TRBJ2-1, the complete variable domain is GAGVSQSPSNKVTEKGKDVELRCDPISGHTALYWYRQSLGQGLEFLIYFQGNSAPDKSGLPSDRFSAERTGGSVSTLTIQRTQQEDSAVYLCATSTSDGGGSEQFFGPGTRLTVL.

CDR3 bases: TGTGCCAGCAGCTCCCCCCATGGACAGAGAAATTCACCCCTCCACTTT. Its protein is CASSSPHGQRNSPLHF. This chain links TRBV7-2 with TRBJ1-6; tentatively, D is TRBD1 (6 bases). Per germline, CDR1 SGHTA and CDR2 FQGNSA. The CDR3 runs 16 residues. Trimming cost V 4 bases and J 7 bases, with 17 bases left between them.

In its sample, this clonotype is medium-sized. A junction boundary mismatches the germline segment, possibly from a read error. The genes are TRBV7-9 and TRBJ2-5; tentatively, D is TRBD2 (5 bases). Germline-derived CDR1 and CDR2 are SEHNR and FQNEAQ (reference sequence). There are 13 residues in the CDR3. This CDR3 is CASSRGQQETQYF. The CDR3 DNA reads TGCGCCAGCAGCCGCGGGCAGCAAGAGACCCAGTACTTC.

This rearrangement joins TRBV5-6 to TRBJ2-5, with 9 bases matching TRBD1. Germline lookup yields CDR1 SGHDT and CDR2 YYEEEE. The CDR3 consists of 20 residues. The trim removed 1 base at V and 1 base at J, leaving 17 bases unmatched. The CDR3 DNA follows: TGTGCCAGCAGCTTGACGCTTGCCGGGACAGGGACCCGAGGCCAAGAGACCCAGTACTTC. Translated, it gives CASSLTLAGTGTRGQETQYF.

The chain uses TRBV6-1 and TRBJ1-1, with D unclear. V lost 7 bases and J 1 base, leaving 10 bases between the germline ends. The CDR3 covers 13 residues. The V gene's germline CDR1 is MNHNS and CDR2 SASEGT. In DNA, the CDR3 is TGTGCCAGCATTACGGTAAGGAACACTGAAGCTTTCTTT. Residues: CASITVRNTEAFF.

The CDR3 region is CASSLRGYQPQHF. The CDR3 DNA sequence: TGTGCCAGCAGCCTTAGGGGGTATCAGCCCCAGCATTTT. The chain links TRBV7-9 to TRBJ1-5; D is possibly TRBD1 (6 bases). The germline CDR1 and CDR2 sequences are SEHNR and FQNEAQ (reference sequence). This CDR3 comprises 13 residues. V was trimmed by 5 bases and J by 5 bases, leaving 10 bases between them.

In its sample, this clonotype was seen a few times. The chain couples TRBV29-1 to TRBJ1-5; 8 bases are shared with TRBD1. Germline loops: CDR1 SQVTM, CDR2 ANQGSEA. Trimming at V came to 5 bases and at J to 7 bases, leaving 7 bases not matched to a gene. The CDR3 has 13 amino acids. This chain's CDR3 is CSVRGQGGQPQHF. The CDR3 DNA is TGCAGCGTTCGAGGACAGGGTGGACAGCCCCAGCATTTT.

The gene calls are TRBV7-9 and TRBJ1-2; weak D call: TRBD1 (5 bases). Germline assignment: CDR1 SEHNR and CDR2 FQNEAQ (reference sequence). V was clipped by 4 bases and J by 2 bases, with 20 bases between them. CDR3 length equals 17 residues. The CDR3 here is CASSSTMGRKINYGYTF. As DNA, the CDR3 is TGTGCCAGCAGCTCGACAATGGGGCGGAAGATAAACTATGGCTACACCTTC. Full variable domain (rest looked up from reference TRBV7-9 and TRBJ1-2): DTGVSQNPRHKITKRGQNVTFRCDPISEHNRLYWYRQTLGQGPEFLTYFQNEAQLEKSRLLSDRFSAERPKGSFSTLEIQRTEQGDSAMYLCASSSTMGRKINYGYTFGSGTRLTVV.

This clonotype was counted only a few times. This chain connects TRBV20-1 to TRBJ1-1; D perhaps matches TRBD1 (6 bases). The CDR3 loop spans 13 amino acids. Germline V CDR1 and CDR2: DFQATT, SNEGSKA (reference sequence). V was pared by 6 bases and J by 0 bases, with 11 bases between. The CDR3 bases are TGCAGTGCGAAGGACAGATTGAACACTGAAGCTTTCTTT. This codes for CSAKDRLNTEAFF.

The chain employs TRBV12-3 or TRBV12-4 and TRBJ1-5, with unresolved D. V was pared by 5 bases and J by 0 bases, with 2 bases between. The CDR3 covers 12 residues. CDR3 protein: CASSHSNQPQHF. Written as DNA, the CDR3 is TGTGCCAGCAGTCATAGCAATCAGCCCCAGCATTTT.

This clonotype has more than one count but fewer than ten. J is TRBJ1-2 and V is TRBV4-2; 12 bases match TRBD1. The CDR3 spans 16 residues. V was pared by 0 bases and J by 8 bases, with 7 bases of the junction left unmatched. Germline values: CDR1 LGHNA, CDR2 YNFKEQ. CDR3 amino acids: CASSQDLGQGALGYTF. CDR3 DNA sequence: TGTGCCAGCAGCCAAGATCTGGGACAGGGGGCTCTCGGCTACACCTTC.

The chain links TRBV4-1 to TRBJ2-7; TRBD1 or TRBD2 may be the D gene (6 bases each). The CDR3 spans 15 residues. Trimming pared 0 bases from V and 5 bases from J, leaving 14 bases between. Germline values: CDR1 MGHRA, CDR2 YSYEKL. The DNA of the CDR3 is TGCGCCAGCAGCCAAGATGAGGGGGGCGGGAACGAGCAGTACTTC. Its protein is CASSQDEGGGNEQYF.

This clonotype was counted only a few times. The chain combines TRBV5-8 with TRBJ2-1; D is unclear. Germline V gene lookup returns CDR1 SGHTS and CDR2 YDEGEE. Trimming left V 2 bases short and J 9 bases short, with 6 bases between. CDR3 length: 11 residues. CDR3 sequence: CASSFVGEQFF. The CDR3 bases are TGTGCCAGCAGCTTTGTAGGTGAGCAGTTCTTC.

In its sample, this clonotype was seen a few times. The chain joins TRBV5-1 to TRBJ2-3, with D maybe TRBD2 (5 bases). V was clipped by 6 bases and J by 1 base, with 15 bases between them. The CDR3 covers 15 residues. Germline CDR1 reads SGHRS; CDR2 reads YFSETQ. For the CDR3, the DNA is TGCGCCAGCACCACAACGCTAGCCGGCACAGATACGCAGTATTTT. It is translated as CASTTTLAGTDTQYF.

This clonotype was detected only a few times. This chain joins TRBV5-1 and TRBJ2-2; the match to TRBD2 covers 8 bases. V lost 10 bases, J lost 3 bases, and 11 bases stayed unmatched. The length of the CDR3 is 15 residues. Germline V lookup: CDR1 SGHRS, CDR2 YFSETQ. The CDR3 bases are TGCGCCTCCAGGCGGGGAGCGGGGGACACCGGGGAGCTGTTTTTT. Encoded protein: CASRRGAGDTGELFF.

This clonotype appeared many times. This chain uses TRBV12-3 or TRBV12-4 with TRBJ2-7; D possibly corresponds to TRBD1 (5 bases). V dropped 5 bases and J dropped 3 bases, with 11 bases sitting between them. This CDR3 has 13 amino acids. CDR3 in amino acids: CASSQGLGYEQYF. The CDR3 DNA follows: TGTGCCAGCAGTCAGGGTTTGGGCTACGAGCAGTACTTC.

This clonotype was counted only a few times. V usage is TRBV3-2 and J usage is TRBJ2-2. TRBV3-2 is shown as a pseudogene. The CDR3 contains 13 residues. The DNA of the CDR3 is TGTGCCAGCAGCCCGTGGGGTGAGGGGGAGCTGTTTTTT. Protein: CASSPWGEGELFF.

This clonotype turned up a few times. The chain links TRBV5-5 to TRBJ2-6; the D is unclear. Germline V gene sequence: CDR1 SGHKS, CDR2 YYEKEE (reference sequence). The CDR3 has 16 residues. V was cut by 1 base and J by 0 bases, with 8 bases left in between. CDR3 protein: CASSLSAASGANVLTF. CDR3 nucleotide sequence: TGTGCCAGCAGCTTGAGTGCGGCCTCTGGGGCCAACGTCCTGACTTTC.

In its sample, this clonotype was seen many times. The chain recombines TRBV5-6 with TRBJ2-1; possible D gene TRBD2, 6 bases. The CDR3 sequence is 15 residues long. Germline lookup yields CDR1 SGHDT and CDR2 YYEEEE. V lost 5 bases and J 1 base, leaving 13 bases between the germline ends. CDR3: CASSDWGLSYNEQFF. Written as DNA, the CDR3 is TGTGCCAGCAGTGACTGGGGACTGTCCTACAATGAGCAGTTCTTC.